This T cell receptor beta chain is drawn from a study of metastatic and nonmetastatic thyroid tumors. Overall study results and limits: Malignant tumors reportedly showed significantly higher TCR beta diversity than benign nodules in both blood and tumor.

Notes on this clone: Its specificity is not known.

TCRdb reanalyzed the PCR reads with MiXCR. In the table there are about 16,000 clones, approximately 25% of which are singletons. Ahead of thyroid surgery, no patient had received treatment of any kind. Deletions cut 5 bases from V and 5 bases from J, with 15 bases between. CDR1 and CDR2 (germline): MNHNS, SASEGT. This CDR3 is 15 amino acids long. Sequenced material: tumor tissue. This rearrangement joins TRBV6-1 to TRBJ1-4, with a tentative D call TRBD1 (5 bases). This TCR derives from a male donor with papillary thyroid cancer or a benign thyroid nodule (not recorded which). Some clones in this sample may be carry-over from other donors' samples. CDR3 in DNA: TGTGCCAGCAGTCGACGCAGAGGGGACAATGAAAAACTGTTTTTT. It is translated as CASSRRRGDNEKLFF.